The 30 T cell receptor beta chains below come from one sample, sequenced in a study of T cells after yellow fever vaccination. One entry per CDR3 protein, called by TCRdb with MiXCR from the 5' RACE reads. The data show 500,000 to 700,000 distinct CDR3 sequences, 15% to 20% seen once. This specimen consisted of PBMCs, obtained 15 days after the yellow fever booster vaccination. The receptor set was obtained from a man between 25 and 39 years old who received the YFV17D yellow fever vaccine.

This clonotype was picked up a small number of times. This chain uses TRBV18 with TRBJ1-1; 7 bases are shared with TRBD1. The germline V gene has CDR1 KGHSH and CDR2 LQKENI. With 6 bases clipped from V and 6 bases from J, the junction kept 4 bases outside the gene matches. This CDR3 comprises 12 residues. The CDR3 loop reads CASSSQGSEAFF. The CDR3 nucleotides read TGTGCCAGCTCGTCACAGGGGTCTGAAGCTTTCTTT.

This clonotype was seen a handful of times. The J gene is TRBJ2-1, the V gene TRBV20-1; D is perhaps TRBD1 or TRBD2 (7 bases each). The germline V and J ends were trimmed by 1 base and 6 bases, with 13 bases remaining between them. Germline V gene sequence: CDR1 DFQATT, CDR2 SNEGSKA (reference sequence). This CDR3 contains 14 residues. CDR3 DNA sequence: TGCAGTGCTAGAGTGGCAGGGGGGGTCAATGAGCAGTTCTTC. It specifies CSARVAGGVNEQFF.

This clonotype has only a few counts. The chain has TRBV28 and TRBJ2-1, with TRBD2 as a possible D gene (6 bases). Germline-derived CDR1 and CDR2 are MDHEN and SYDVKM. The CDR3 extends over 16 amino acids. V was clipped by 6 bases and J by 2 bases, with 17 bases between them. The CDR3 here is CASSSGLSNTYNEQFF. The CDR3 region has the DNA TGTGCCAGCAGCTCCGGACTATCGAACACCTACAATGAGCAGTTCTTC.

This clonotype has at least ten counts. V and J are TRBV25-1 and TRBJ2-5, with TRBD2 as a possible D gene (6 bases). From germline, CDR1 is MGHDK and CDR2 SYGVNS. The V end lost 2 bases, the J end lost 5 bases, and 18 bases lay between the germline ends. CDR3 length: 16 amino acids. The CDR3 nucleotides read TGTGCCAGCAGTGAAGAGAGCGGGCGCTACCCGGAGACCCAGTACTTC. Translated: CASSEESGRYPETQYF. Variable domain in full (rest from reference TRBV25-1 and TRBJ2-5): EADIYQTPRYLVIGTGKKITLECSQTMGHDKMYWYQQDPGMELHLIHYSYGVNSTEKGDLSSESTVSRIRTEHFPLTLESARPSHTSQYLCASSEESGRYPETQYFGPGTRLLVL.

The V and J genes are TRBV30 and TRBJ2-3; no clear D gene. Germline V gene data show CDR1 as GTSNPN and CDR2 as SVGIG (reference sequence). The CDR3 length is 13 residues. The V end lost 8 bases, the J end lost 2 bases, and 14 bases lay between the germline ends. This chain's CDR3 is CAATPGHTDTQYF. Written as DNA, the CDR3 is TGTGCCGCCACCCCCGGGCACACAGATACGCAGTATTTT.

The chain uses TRBV12-3 or TRBV12-4 and TRBJ2-2; D tentatively fits TRBD1 or TRBD2 (5 bases each). V lost 3 bases to trimming and J lost 4 bases, with 12 bases between them. The CDR3 is 15 residues long. The chain's CDR3 is CASSFRQGRTGELFF. For the CDR3, the DNA is TGTGCCAGCAGTTTTAGGCAGGGACGCACCGGGGAGCTGTTTTTT.

This chain links TRBV19 with TRBJ2-5; 7 bases map to TRBD2. Germline CDR1 is LNHDA and CDR2 is SQIVND (reference sequence). This CDR3 has 14 amino acids. V shed 3 bases and J 2 bases; nucleotides not matched to a gene: 3. The CDR3 protein is CASSMTSLQETQYF. In DNA form, the CDR3 reads TGTGCCAGTAGTATGACTAGCCTACAAGAGACCCAGTACTTC.

This chain uses TRBV28 with TRBJ2-7, with TRBD2 as a possible D gene (5 bases). CDR3 length equals 16 residues. Germline loops: CDR1 MDHEN, CDR2 SYDVKM. V was clipped by 5 bases and J by 0 bases, with 17 bases between them. As DNA, the CDR3 is TGTGCCAGCAGTACCCCGGACCTAGCTAGCTCCTACGAGCAGTACTTC. Amino acids: CASSTPDLASSYEQYF.

V gene TRBV6-4 combines with J gene TRBJ2-1; D unclear. Per germline, CDR1 MRHNA and CDR2 SNTAGT. This CDR3 is 12 amino acids long. Trimming took 2 bases from V and 5 from J, leaving 4 bases between them. The CDR3 coding sequence is TGTGCCAGCAGTGACGAACACAATGAGCAGTTCTTC. It encodes CASSDEHNEQFF.

The sample holds a few counts of this clonotype. CDR3: CASSYDQLNTEAFF. The CDR3 DNA follows: TGTGCCAGCAGTTACGATCAGCTGAACACTGAAGCTTTCTTT. The chain uses TRBV6-5 and TRBJ1-1; D gene unclear. Germline V gene sequence: CDR1 MNHEY, CDR2 SVGAGI. This CDR3 contains 14 residues. V lost 2 bases to trimming and J lost 0 bases, with 7 bases between them.

The genes are TRBV20-1 and TRBJ2-2, with D unclear. This CDR3 is 15 amino acids long. V lost 3 bases and J 0 bases, leaving 11 bases between the germline ends. Per the germline V gene, CDR1 is DFQATT and CDR2 is SNEGSKA (reference sequence). Written as DNA, the CDR3 is TGCAGTGCTAGGCCCGGTAGGGCGAACACCGGGGAGCTGTTTTTT. As protein: CSARPGRANTGELFF.

This clonotype was seen a handful of times. The CDR3 sequence is CASSRRDSDDTQYF. CDR3 nucleotides: TGTGCCAGCAGCCGGAGGGATAGCGACGATACGCAGTATTTT. This rearrangement joins TRBV5-6 to TRBJ2-3; possibly TRBD2 for D (6 bases). Germline V CDR1 and CDR2: SGHDT, YYEEEE. The CDR3 sequence is 14 residues long. V was clipped by 4 bases and J by 6 bases, with 15 bases between them.

This sequence joins TRBV7-2 and TRBJ2-5, with TRBD2 matching over 11 bases. The germline CDR1 and CDR2 sequences are SGHTA and FQGNSA. CDR3 length: 14 residues. V was pared by 4 bases and J by 9 bases, with 7 bases of the junction left unmatched. Here the CDR3 reads CASSSGTSGNAQYF. CDR3 DNA sequence: TGTGCCAGCAGCTCCGGGACTAGCGGCAACGCCCAGTACTTC.

The chain carries TRBV19 and TRBJ2-7, with TRBD1 matching 10 bases. The CDR3 has 13 amino acids. The germline gives CDR1 LNHDA, CDR2 SQIVND (reference sequence). V was pared by 7 bases and J by 6 bases, with 6 bases of the junction left unmatched. Here the CDR3 reads CASNMGQGSEQYF. The CDR3, as DNA: TGTGCCAGTAATATGGGACAGGGGAGCGAGCAGTACTTC.

V and J are TRBV27 and TRBJ2-3; 15 bases fit TRBD2. The CDR3 is 13 amino acids. The V gene's germline CDR1 is MNHEY and CDR2 SMNVEV (reference sequence). The V gene end was trimmed by 8 bases and the J gene end by 12 bases; junction bases not matched to a gene: 6. DNA for the CDR3: TGTGCCAGCGTGGGACTAGCGGGAGGACCTCAGTATTTT. It is translated as CASVGLAGGPQYF.

The chain has TRBV20-1 and TRBJ2-5; 7 nucleotides match TRBD2. The CDR3 sequence is 13 residues long. Per the germline V gene, CDR1 is DFQATT and CDR2 is SNEGSKA (reference sequence). Trimming at V came to 4 bases and at J to 4 bases, leaving 6 bases not matched to a gene. The CDR3 sequence: CSATPGGLETQYF. In DNA form, the CDR3 reads TGCAGTGCTACCCCGGGAGGTTTAGAGACCCAGTACTTC.

The J gene is TRBJ2-5, the V gene TRBV7-2, with D possibly TRBD2 on 6 matching bases. The CDR3 sequence is 14 residues long. V was pared by 1 base and J by 5 bases, with 11 bases between. Germline loops: CDR1 SGHTA, CDR2 FQGNSA. DNA of the CDR3: TGTGCCAGCAGCTTAGATGCGGGGAAGGAGACCCAGTACTTC. Protein product: CASSLDAGKETQYF.

The V gene is TRBV28, the J gene TRBJ2-7; D gene ambiguous. This CDR3 region has 14 residues. The V end lost 6 bases, the J end lost 0 bases, and 12 bases lay between the germline ends. Germline assignment: CDR1 MDHEN and CDR2 SYDVKM. CDR3 DNA: TGTGCCAGCAGCTTTTGGACCGACTCCTACGAGCAGTACTTC. Translation gives CASSFWTDSYEQYF. Using reference TRBV28 and TRBJ2-7 for the parts outside the CDR3, the full variable domain is DVKVTQSSRYLVKRTGEKVFLECVQDMDHENMFWYRQDPGLGLRLIYFSYDVKMKEKGDIPEGYSVSREKKERFSLILESASTNQTSMYLCASSFWTDSYEQYFGPGTRLTVT.

The CDR3 protein is CASSLTGQNTEAFF. CDR3 nucleotide sequence: TGTGCCAGCAGCCTGACAGGGCAGAACACTGAAGCTTTCTTT. The genes are TRBV27 and TRBJ1-1, with 7 bases that match TRBD1. V gave up 6 bases and J gave up 1 base; unmatched junction bases: 5. CDR1 MNHEY and CDR2 SMNVEV come from the germline V gene (reference sequence). This CDR3 spans 14 amino acids.

The chain recombines TRBV7-8 with TRBJ1-4; D possibly corresponds to TRBD1 (5 bases). Per the germline V gene, CDR1 is SGHVS and CDR2 is FQNEAQ. This CDR3 is built from 16 residues. Trimming took off 1 base at V and 7 bases at J, with 16 bases between the two ends. CDR3 residues: CASSLGGGFAAEKLFF. The CDR3 nucleotides read TGTGCCAGCAGCTTAGGGGGCGGCTTTGCCGCTGAAAAACTGTTTTTT.

The chain is built from TRBV7-9 and TRBJ2-3; 7 nucleotides agree with TRBD1. Germline loops: CDR1 SEHNR, CDR2 FQNEAQ (reference sequence). Trimming cost V 1 base and J 3 bases; bases outside gene matches: 7. This CDR3 is built from 16 residues. The CDR3 coding sequence is TGTGCCAGCAGCTTAGACAGGGGAGCGAGGACAGATACGCAGTATTTT. Translated, it gives CASSLDRGARTDTQYF.

The V call is TRBV14, the J call TRBJ2-2, with 7 bases aligning to TRBD1. CDR3 length: 16 amino acids. Germline-derived CDR1 and CDR2 are SGHDN and FVKESK. V was pared by 1 base and J by 6 bases, with 8 bases of the junction left unmatched. The CDR3 DNA is TGTGCCAGCAGCCAAGCCCCCGGGACAGTGGCCGGGGAGCTGTTTTTT. This sequence encodes CASSQAPGTVAGELFF. The full variable domain, with the rest looked up from reference TRBV14 and TRBJ2-2, is EAGVTQFPSHSVIEKGQTVTLRCDPISGHDNLYWYRRVMGKEIKFLLHFVKESKQDESGMPNNRFLAERTGGTYSTLKVQPAELEDSGVYFCASSQAPGTVAGELFFGEGSRLTVL.

This clonotype was detected only a few times. The gene calls are TRBV19 and TRBJ2-5; TRBD2 matches at 9 bases. V gave up 4 bases and J gave up 0 bases; unmatched junction bases: 9. The CDR3 is made up of 17 amino acids. Germline loops: CDR1 LNHDA, CDR2 SQIVND (reference sequence). The CDR3 coding sequence is TGTGCCAGTAGTAGGCCTAGCGGGGATACGTACCAAGAGACCCAGTACTTC. Translating it yields CASSRPSGDTYQETQYF.

The chain links TRBV10-3 to TRBJ2-5; 7 positions agree with TRBD1. The CDR3 totals 13 residues. The germline V gene has CDR1 ENHRY and CDR2 SYGVKD. V trimming: 10 bases; J trimming: 2 bases; junction bases outside the gene matches: 7. CDR3 bases: TGTGCCACCCGATCGGGACAGCAAGAGACCCAGTACTTC. Translated, it gives CATRSGQQETQYF.

There are a few counts of this clonotype. The rearrangement uses TRBV14 and TRBJ1-1; a possible D gene is TRBD1 (5 bases). V was cut by 4 bases and J by 3 bases, with 15 bases left in between. This CDR3 contains 15 residues. Germline CDR1 reads SGHDN; CDR2 reads FVKESK. CDR3 loop: CASSRTAGRDTEAFF. The CDR3 DNA is TGTGCCAGCAGCCGCACCGCAGGGCGAGACACTGAAGCTTTCTTT.

This sequence joins TRBV7-9 and TRBJ2-5; 7 bases align to TRBD1. V lost 3 bases, J lost 0 bases, and 4 bases stayed unmatched. The CDR3 runs 15 residues. CDR1 is SEHNR, CDR2 FQNEAQ, per germline (reference sequence). In DNA form, the CDR3 reads TGTGCCAGCAGCTTCAAGGACAGGTACCAAGAGACCCAGTACTTC. Translation gives CASSFKDRYQETQYF.

This chain connects TRBV18 to TRBJ1-4, with D unclear. The CDR3 consists of 14 residues. Looked up from germline, CDR1 is KGHSH and CDR2 is LQKENI. The ends were cut back, 0 bases at V and 10 bases at J, with 12 bases in the middle. The CDR3 bases are TGTGCCAGCTCACCACCTGCCGATATGATAAAACTGTTTTTT. Its protein is CASSPPADMIKLFF. The variable domain in full, completed from reference TRBV18 and TRBJ1-4, reads NAGVMQNPRHLVRRRGQEARLRCSPMKGHSHVYWYRQLPEEGLKFMVYLQKENIIDESGMPKERFSAEFPKEGPSILRIQQVVRGDSAAYFCASSPPADMIKLFFGSGTQLSVL.

This clonotype was counted only a few times. The rearrangement uses TRBV5-1 and TRBJ2-2; D unresolved. Germline V lookup: CDR1 SGHRS, CDR2 YFSETQ. The CDR3 covers 15 residues. V lost 1 base to trimming and J lost 9 bases, with 16 bases between them. CDR3 residues: CASSLSHGPNRELFF. The DNA for the CDR3 is TGCGCCAGCAGCTTGAGCCACGGACCCAACCGGGAGCTGTTTTTT.

This clonotype has a count of ten or more. This chain links TRBV6-1 with TRBJ2-3; the match to TRBD1 covers 9 bases. In germline, CDR1 is MNHNS, CDR2 SASEGT. The J segment lost 4 bases and the V segment lost 8 bases, leaving 10 bases of the junction unmatched. The CDR3 is made up of 15 amino acids. The CDR3 sequence is CASSRSGQGPDTQYF. Written as DNA, the CDR3 is TGTGCCAGCTCCCGGTCGGGACAGGGCCCAGATACGCAGTATTTT.

The CDR3 loop is CASSRTRGLEKLFF. The CDR3 coding sequence is TGTGCCAGCAGCCGAACCAGGGGACTCGAAAAACTGTTTTTT. This chain joins TRBV7-2 and TRBJ1-4, with a weak D call TRBD1 (6 bases). Germline CDR1 is SGHTA and CDR2 is FQGNSA. The CDR3 is 14 amino acids. With 5 bases removed from V and 8 bases from J, the gap between germline ends came to 15 bases.